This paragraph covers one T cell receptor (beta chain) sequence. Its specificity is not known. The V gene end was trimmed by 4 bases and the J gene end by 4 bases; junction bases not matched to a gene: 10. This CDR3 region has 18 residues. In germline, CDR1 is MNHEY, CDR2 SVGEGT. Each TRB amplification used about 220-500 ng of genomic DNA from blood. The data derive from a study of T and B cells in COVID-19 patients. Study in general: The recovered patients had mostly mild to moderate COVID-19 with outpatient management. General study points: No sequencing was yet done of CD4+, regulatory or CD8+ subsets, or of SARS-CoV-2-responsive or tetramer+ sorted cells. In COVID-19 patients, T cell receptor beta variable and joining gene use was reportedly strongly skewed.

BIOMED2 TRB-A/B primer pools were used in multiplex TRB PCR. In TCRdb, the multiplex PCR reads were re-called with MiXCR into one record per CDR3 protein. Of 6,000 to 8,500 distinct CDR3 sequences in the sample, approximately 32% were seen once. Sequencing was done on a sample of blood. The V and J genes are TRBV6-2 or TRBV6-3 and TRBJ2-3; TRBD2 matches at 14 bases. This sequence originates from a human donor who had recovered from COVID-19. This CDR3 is CASSSGLAGGPPSDTQYF. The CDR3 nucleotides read TGTGCCAGCAGTTCAGGACTAGCGGGGGGCCCCCCGTCAGATACGCAGTATTTT.